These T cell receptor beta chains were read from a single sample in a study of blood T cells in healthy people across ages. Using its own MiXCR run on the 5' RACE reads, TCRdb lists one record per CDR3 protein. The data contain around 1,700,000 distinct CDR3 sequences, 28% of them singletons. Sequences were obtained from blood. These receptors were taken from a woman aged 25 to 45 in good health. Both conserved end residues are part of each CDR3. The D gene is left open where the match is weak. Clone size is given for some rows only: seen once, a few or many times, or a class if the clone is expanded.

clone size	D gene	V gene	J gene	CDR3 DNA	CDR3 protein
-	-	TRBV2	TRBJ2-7	TGTGCCAGCAGTGACGTCTGGGGCTCCTACGAGCAGTACTTC	CASSDVWGSYEQYF
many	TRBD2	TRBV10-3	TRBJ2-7	TGTGCCATCAGTGAGTCGAGGGACGTCTGGCTAGCGGGGGCGAGCTCCTACGAGCAGTACTTC	CAISESRDVWLAGASSYEQYF
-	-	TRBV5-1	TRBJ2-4	TGCGCCAGCAGCTTGGGCTCAGGGGGAGGCAAAAACATTCAGTACTTC	CASSLGSGGGKNIQYF
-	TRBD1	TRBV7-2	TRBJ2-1	TGTGTCAGCAGCTTTGGGACAGGGAAGGATGAGCAGTTCTTC	CVSSFGTGKDEQFF
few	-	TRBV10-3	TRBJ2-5	TGTGCCATCAGTGAGTCAGTTAAAGAGACCCGGTACTTC	CAISESVKETRYF
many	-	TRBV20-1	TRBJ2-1	TGCAGTGCTAGAGGATCGGGGGCGGTCGTGGATGAGCAGTTCTTC	CSARGSGAVVDEQFF
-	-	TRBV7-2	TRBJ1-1	TGTGCCAGCAGCATAGGGGGTTACACTGAAGTTTTCTTT	CASSIGGYTEVFF
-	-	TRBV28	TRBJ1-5	TGTGCCAGCAGTTATGGTCTCAATCAGCCCCAGCATTTT	CASSYGLNQPQHF
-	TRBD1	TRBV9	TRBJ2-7	TGTGCCAGCGGCGTTGGGGACAGCTACGAGCAGTACTTC	CASGVGDSYEQYF
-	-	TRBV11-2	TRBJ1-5	TGTGCCAGCAGCTTAAACACGGGGGGCAATCAGCCCCAGCATTTT	CASSLNTGGNQPQHF
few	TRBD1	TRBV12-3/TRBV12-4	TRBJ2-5	TGTGCCAGCACCCCTCGTGCAGGGGGTAACCAAGAGACCCAGTACTTC	CASTPRAGGNQETQYF
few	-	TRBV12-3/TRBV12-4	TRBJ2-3	TGTGCCAGCAGTTTCCGGCACACAGATACGCAGTATTTT	CASSFRHTDTQYF
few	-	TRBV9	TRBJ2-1	TGTGCCAGCAGCGTAGGTTTAGAGGCTAGCCGTGAGCAGTTCTTC	CASSVGLEASREQFF
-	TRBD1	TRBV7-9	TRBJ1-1	TGTGCCAGCAGCTTTTGGGACAGGAACACTGAAGCTTTCTTT	CASSFWDRNTEAFF
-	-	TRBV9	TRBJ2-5	TGTGCCAGCAGCTTCAGACAGAGAAGTAGGGAGACCCAGTACTTC	CASSFRQRSRETQYF
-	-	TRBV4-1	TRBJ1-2	TGCGCCAGCAGCCAAGAGGTAGGAAGCTACACCTTC	CASSQEVGSYTF
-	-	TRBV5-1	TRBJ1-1	TGCGCCAGCCCGATACGCCGTGGGACCACTGAAGCTTTCTTT	CASPIRRGTTEAFF
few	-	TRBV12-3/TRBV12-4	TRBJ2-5	TGTGCCAGCAGGGGACCGTCAAGGTCCTTTCAAGAGACCCAGTACTTC	CASRGPSRSFQETQYF
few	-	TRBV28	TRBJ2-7	TGTGCCAGCAGACAGACAGGGAGGCCCTACGAGCAGTACTTC	CASRQTGRPYEQYF
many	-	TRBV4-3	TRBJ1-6	TGCGCCAGCAGCCAAGACCCTGACACGAGCTCCTATAATTCACCCCTCCACTTT	CASSQDPDTSSYNSPLHF
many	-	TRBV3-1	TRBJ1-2	TGTGCCAGCAGTTTATACAGGGAAGGCTACACCTTC	CASSLYREGYTF
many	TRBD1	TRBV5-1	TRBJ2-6	TGCGCCAGCAGCTTGGGGGGACAGACTGCCAACGTCCTGACTTTC	CASSLGGQTANVLTF
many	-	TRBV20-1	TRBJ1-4	TGCAGTGCTAGAGAGGCCGGCGGCTTACTTAATGAAAAACTGTTTTTT	CSAREAGGLLNEKLFF
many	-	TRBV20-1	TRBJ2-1	TGCAGTGCCCCTAGACAGGGGAGGGTGAGTGAGCAGTTCTTC	CSAPRQGRVSEQFF
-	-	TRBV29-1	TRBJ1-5	TGCAGCGTCGGAATTGGTGGGGGTAGCAATCAGCCCCAGCATTTT	CSVGIGGGSNQPQHF
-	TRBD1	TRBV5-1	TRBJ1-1	TGCGCCAGCAGCGGGGGACAGTCAAACACTGAAGCTTTCTTT	CASSGGQSNTEAFF
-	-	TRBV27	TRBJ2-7	TGTGCCAGCAGCTATACCTCGGGAGCAAGAAACTACGAGCAGTACTTC	CASSYTSGARNYEQYF
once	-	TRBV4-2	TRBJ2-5	TGTGCCAGCAGCCTACTCGAATCCGGGCGTGAGACCCAGTACTTC	CASSLLESGRETQYF